This T cell receptor (beta chain) stems from a study of T cells in Graves' hyperthyroidism and ophthalmopathy. Study context: Peripheral blood sampling occurred at initial diagnosis, before any treatment. Study observations and caveats: Expanded thyroid clonotypes (above 0.001) were mostly also found in blood.

V was trimmed by 7 bases and J by 1 base, leaving 16 bases between them. The CDR3 extends over 15 amino acids. Germline-derived CDR1 and CDR2 are SGHRS and YFSETQ. Subjects with ophthalmopathy showed a Clinical Activity Score no lower than 3, a NOSPECS grade no lower than 4, and a duration shorter than 3 months. Fresh peripheral blood, 10 ml, was the source of the PBMCs. The CDR3 regions of TCR beta were amplified from RNA transcripts. A set of HTBI primers served as the primers for a first-round RT-PCR of the TCR CDR3. MiXCR, applied by TCRdb to the multiplex PCR reads, yields one record per CDR3 protein. This table has around 360,000 distinct CDR3 sequences, over 12% appearing once. The table lists this clonotype with many counts. Its antigen remains unknown.

The receptor was isolated from a woman in her fifties or sixties with Graves' ophthalmopathy. Material for sequencing was blood. The chain couples TRBV5-1 to TRBJ2-3, with a weak D call TRBD1 (6 bases). CDR3 DNA sequence: TGCGCCAGCGCCGGGACACCGTTAGGCACAGATACGCAGTATTTT. It specifies CASAGTPLGTDTQYF.